This T cell receptor beta chain was sequenced during a study of T cell repertoires in aging, cancer and after chemotherapy. Whole-study context: About 8.8 million TCR reads were in the whole dataset.

General observations from the study: Loss of evenness, beyond lost richness, contributed to age-related TCR diversity decline in cancer patients. Median generation probability rose over the chemotherapy interval in each cancer cohort, suggesting rebound thymic output.

Amplification of TCR beta used genomic DNA extracted from peripheral blood. V lost 10 bases and J lost 6; bases outside the gene matches: 14. The CDR3 consists of 15 residues. The germline V gene has CDR1 MNHNS and CDR2 SASEGT. By frequency in the sample, this clonotype is large (0.1 to 1%). Its specificity is not known. Rearranged V-D-J TRB sequences were amplified with a mixed TRB-A/B primer pool. TCRdb ran MiXCR on the multiplex PCR reads and lists one entry per CDR3 protein. There are several hundred distinct CDR3 sequences in the sample; 20% to 25% occur only once, and around 64% lies in the top ten.

Sequencing was performed on blood. The gene calls are TRBV6-1 and TRBJ2-2; the match to TRBD2 covers 7 bases. The receptor comes from a human donor with a blood cancer. The CDR3 nucleotides are TGTGCCATAGGCGGACTAGTGAAGGGAGCCGGGGAGCTGTTTTTT. Residues: CAIGGLVKGAGELFF.